This T cell receptor beta chain was identified during a study of cytomegalovirus exposure and HLA in healthy donors. Study findings and constraints: Reports credit the classifier with highly specific, highly sensitive diagnosis of cytomegalovirus status. There were around 160 TCR beta chains listed as cytomegalovirus-associated. A later analysis revealed that TCR association rates differed between HLA loci, peaking at DRB1 and bottoming out at HLA-C.

The primer mix had 60 Vbeta and 13 Jbeta primers. Profiling relied on immunoSEQ multiplex PCR, and the TCRdb table lists in-frame clones only, not all of them. The sample consists of 150,000 to 180,000 clones, about 80% of them appearing once. This clone has a single count. Its antigen is unknown. The V end was cut by 1 base, the J end by 1 base, with 13 bases between. Germline CDR1 reads LNHDA; CDR2 reads SQIVND (reference sequence). This CDR3 has 16 residues. This sequence was found in a man aged 30 to 45 in good health and CMV-seropositive. The chain recombines TRBV19 with TRBJ1-2; D is undetermined. Specimen: PBMCs. CDR3 loop: CASSIVGGGSNYGYTF. The CDR3 DNA is TGTGCCAGTAGTATAGTAGGCGGAGGAAGTAACTATGGCTACACCTTC.